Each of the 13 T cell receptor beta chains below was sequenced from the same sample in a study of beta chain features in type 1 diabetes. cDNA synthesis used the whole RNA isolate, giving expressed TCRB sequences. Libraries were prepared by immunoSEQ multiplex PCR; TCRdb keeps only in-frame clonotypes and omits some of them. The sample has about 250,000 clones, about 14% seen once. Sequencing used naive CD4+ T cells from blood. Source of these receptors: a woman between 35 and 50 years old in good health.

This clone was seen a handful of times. CDR3 bases: TGCGCCAGCAGGGGCCCGAGCGGGACCCAGTACTTC. Translating gives CASRGPSGTQYF. This chain uses TRBV4-3 with TRBJ2-5, with D possibly TRBD2 on 5 matching bases. Per germline, CDR1 LGHNA and CDR2 YSLEER. The CDR3 covers 12 residues. Trimming removed 6 bases from V and 7 bases from J, with 12 bases in between.

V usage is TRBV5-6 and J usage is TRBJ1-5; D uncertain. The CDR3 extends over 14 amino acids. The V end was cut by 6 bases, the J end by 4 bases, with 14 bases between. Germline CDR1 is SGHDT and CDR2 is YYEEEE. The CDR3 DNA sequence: TGTGCCAGCACCACTCGGGGAGATAATCAGCCCCAGCATTTT. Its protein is CASTTRGDNQPQHF.

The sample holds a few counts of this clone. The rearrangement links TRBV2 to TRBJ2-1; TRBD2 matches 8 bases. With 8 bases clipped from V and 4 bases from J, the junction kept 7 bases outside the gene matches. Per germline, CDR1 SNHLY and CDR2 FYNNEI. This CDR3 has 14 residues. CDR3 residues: CASLLERGYNEQFF. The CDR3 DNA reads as TGTGCCAGCCTCCTAGAGCGGGGGTACAATGAGCAGTTCTTC.

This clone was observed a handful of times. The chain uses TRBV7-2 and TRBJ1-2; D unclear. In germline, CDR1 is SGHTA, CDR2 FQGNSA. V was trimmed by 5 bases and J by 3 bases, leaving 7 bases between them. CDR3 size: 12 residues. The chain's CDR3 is CASSPPDYGYTF. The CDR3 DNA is TGTGCCAGCAGCCCCCCCGACTATGGCTACACCTTC.

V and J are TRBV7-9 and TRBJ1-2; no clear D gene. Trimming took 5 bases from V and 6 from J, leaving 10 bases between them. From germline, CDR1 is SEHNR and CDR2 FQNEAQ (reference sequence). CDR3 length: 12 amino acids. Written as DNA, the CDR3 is TGTGCCAGCAGCCCCCGGGAAGATGGCTACACCTTC. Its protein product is CASSPREDGYTF.

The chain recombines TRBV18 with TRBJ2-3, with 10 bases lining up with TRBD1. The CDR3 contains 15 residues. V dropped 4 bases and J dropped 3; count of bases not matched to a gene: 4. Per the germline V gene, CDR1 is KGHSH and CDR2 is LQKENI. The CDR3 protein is CASSHGTGVTDTQYF. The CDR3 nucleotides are TGTGCCAGCTCACACGGGACAGGGGTAACAGATACGCAGTATTTT.

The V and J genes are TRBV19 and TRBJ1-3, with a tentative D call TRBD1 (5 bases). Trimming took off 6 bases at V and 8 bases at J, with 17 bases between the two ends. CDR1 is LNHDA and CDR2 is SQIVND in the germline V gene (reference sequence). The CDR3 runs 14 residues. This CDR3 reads CASSAGQGMDTIYF. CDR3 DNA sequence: TGTGCCAGTAGCGCAGGGCAGGGCATGGACACCATATATTTT.

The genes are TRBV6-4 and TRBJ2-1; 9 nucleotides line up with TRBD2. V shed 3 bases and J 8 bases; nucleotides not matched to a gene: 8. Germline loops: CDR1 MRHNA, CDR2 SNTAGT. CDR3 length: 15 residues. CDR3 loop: CASSERAGGVDEQFF. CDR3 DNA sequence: TGTGCCAGCAGTGAGAGAGCGGGGGGAGTCGATGAGCAGTTCTTC.

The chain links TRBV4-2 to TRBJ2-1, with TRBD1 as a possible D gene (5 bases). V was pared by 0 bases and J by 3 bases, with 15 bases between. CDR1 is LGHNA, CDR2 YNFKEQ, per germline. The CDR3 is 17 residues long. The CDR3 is CASSQDQMGQYYNEQFF. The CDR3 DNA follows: TGTGCCAGCAGCCAAGATCAAATGGGGCAGTACTACAATGAGCAGTTCTTC.

The chain's CDR3 is CASSQVTSGGETQYF. The CDR3 region has the DNA TGCGCCAGCAGCCAGGTCACTAGCGGGGGAGAGACCCAGTACTTC. This chain uses TRBV4-1 with TRBJ2-5; 11 bases match TRBD2. This CDR3 is 15 amino acids long. Germline lookup yields CDR1 MGHRA and CDR2 YSYEKL. V lost 3 bases and J lost 4; bases outside the gene matches: 4.

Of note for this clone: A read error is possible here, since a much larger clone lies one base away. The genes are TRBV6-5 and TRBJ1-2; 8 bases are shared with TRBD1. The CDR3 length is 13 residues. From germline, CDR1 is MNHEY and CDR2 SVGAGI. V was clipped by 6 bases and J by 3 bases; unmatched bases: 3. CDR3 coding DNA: TGTGCCAGCAGCTTGGACAGGGACTATGGCTACACCTTC. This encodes CASSLDRDYGYTF.

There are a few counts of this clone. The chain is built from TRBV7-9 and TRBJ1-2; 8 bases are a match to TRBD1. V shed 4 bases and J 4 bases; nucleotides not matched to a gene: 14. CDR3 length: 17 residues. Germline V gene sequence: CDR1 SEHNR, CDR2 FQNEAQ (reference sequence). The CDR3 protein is CASSSSTGEILIYGYTF. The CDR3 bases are TGTGCCAGCAGCTCCTCGACAGGGGAAATCTTAATCTATGGCTACACCTTC.

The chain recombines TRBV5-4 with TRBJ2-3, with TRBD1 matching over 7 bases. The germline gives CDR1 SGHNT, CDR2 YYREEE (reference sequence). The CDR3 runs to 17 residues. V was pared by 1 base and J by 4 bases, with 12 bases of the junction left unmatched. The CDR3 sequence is CASSLFVSTGTADTQYF. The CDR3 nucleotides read TGTGCCAGCAGCTTGTTTGTATCGACAGGGACGGCAGATACGCAGTATTTT.